The 13 T cell receptor beta chains below come from one sample, sequenced in a study of graft-versus-host responses after intestinal transplantation. Here immunoSEQ multiplex PCR was the method, and the copy in TCRdb shows in-frame clones only, minus some. The sample lists 20,000 to 30,000 clones, 80% to 90% occurring once. The material was PBMCs, obtained roughly 69 weeks after intestinal transplant. The receptors were sampled from a human patient who received an intestinal transplant, so some T cells may come from the graft donor.

The V gene is TRBV11-2, the J gene TRBJ2-2; possible D gene TRBD1, 5 bases. Trimming took 3 bases from V and 2 from J, leaving 10 bases between them. The CDR3 covers 15 residues. The germline V gene has CDR1 SGHAT and CDR2 FQNNGV. CDR3 sequence reads: CASSFGQGNTGELFF. CDR3 nucleotide sequence: TGTGCCAGCAGCTTCGGTCAGGGCAACACCGGGGAGCTGTTTTTT.

This chain joins TRBV27 and TRBJ1-2; weak D call: TRBD1 (5 bases). The germline V gene has CDR1 MNHEY and CDR2 SMNVEV (reference sequence). Trimming pared 2 bases from V and 8 bases from J, leaving 15 bases between. CDR3 length: 14 residues. The CDR3 DNA reads as TGTGCCAGCAGTTTAAAATCGGGGCTGTTCGGCTACACCTTC. Its translation: CASSLKSGLFGYTF.

J is TRBJ2-7 and V is TRBV9, with 8 bases that match TRBD2. Trimming at V came to 1 base and at J to 2 bases, leaving 2 bases not matched to a gene. Germline CDR1 and CDR2: SGDLS and YYNGEE. The length of the CDR3 is 14 residues. This CDR3 is CASSVSSGPYEQYF. The CDR3 DNA reads TGTGCCAGCAGCGTATCTAGCGGGCCCTACGAGCAGTACTTC.

This chain uses TRBV27 with TRBJ2-2; TRBD2 matches at 12 bases. The V gene end was trimmed by 4 bases and the J gene end by 7 bases; junction bases not matched to a gene: 10. Germline V gene lookup returns CDR1 MNHEY and CDR2 SMNVEV (reference sequence). The CDR3 sequence is 17 residues long. For the CDR3, the DNA is TGTGCCAGCAGTTGGTCTAGCGGGAGGGCCGGGATCGGGGAGCTGTTTTTT. Translating gives CASSWSSGRAGIGELFF.

This chain uses TRBV6-1 with TRBJ2-7, with D uncertain. With 7 bases removed from V and 12 bases from J, the gap between germline ends came to 13 bases. CDR1 is MNHNS, CDR2 SASEGT, per germline. CDR3 length equals 10 residues. The chain's CDR3 is CASNGIGPYF. The CDR3, as DNA: TGTGCCAGCAATGGGATAGGCCCGTACTTC.

This clone was seen more than once but under ten times. The V gene is TRBV19, the J gene TRBJ1-1; D uncertain. The CDR3 has 13 amino acids. Germline CDR1 and CDR2: LNHDA and SQIVND (reference sequence). Trimming stripped 3 bases from V and 2 bases from J, with 7 bases between. The CDR3 bases are TGTGCCAGTAGTATCGGCCCCAACACTGAAGCTTTCTTT. Amino acid sequence: CASSIGPNTEAFF.

This chain uses TRBV6-5 with TRBJ2-1, with 7 bases that match TRBD2. The ends lost 7 bases at V and 0 bases at J; junction bases unmatched: 3. CDR1 is MNHEY, CDR2 SVGAGI, per germline. CDR3 length: 14 residues. The CDR3 sequence is CASKLAPSYNEQFF. In nucleotides, the CDR3 is TGTGCCAGCAAACTAGCGCCCTCCTACAATGAGCAGTTCTTC.

This chain links TRBV30 with TRBJ1-5, with TRBD1 matching 7 bases. The germline CDR1 and CDR2 sequences are GTSNPN and SVGIG (reference sequence). CDR3 size: 14 residues. Losses at the gene ends were 1 base for V and 8 bases for J; bases not matched to a gene: 8. The CDR3 DNA sequence: TGTGCCTGGAGTGATGACAGGGTAAAGGAGCCCCAGCATTTT. Its protein product is CAWSDDRVKEPQHF.

The J gene is TRBJ1-2, the V gene TRBV19; possible D gene TRBD1, 6 bases. Trimming took off 6 bases at V and 10 bases at J, with 18 bases between the two ends. From germline, CDR1 is LNHDA and CDR2 SQIVND (reference sequence). The length of the CDR3 is 13 residues. The CDR3 reads CASRDSSGNFYTF. The CDR3 DNA sequence: TGTGCCAGTAGGGACAGTTCGGGGAACTTCTACACCTTC.

The V call is TRBV18, the J call TRBJ2-1; the D is unclear. Trimming stripped 1 base from V and 0 bases from J, with 7 bases between. CDR3 size: 15 residues. CDR1 is KGHSH, CDR2 LQKENI, per germline. CDR3 sequence reads: CASSPQQSSYNEQFF. The CDR3 DNA follows: TGTGCCAGCTCACCACAACAGAGCTCCTACAATGAGCAGTTCTTC. Full variable domain (outside the CDR3, taken from reference TRBV18 and TRBJ2-1): NAGVMQNPRHLVRRRGQEARLRCSPMKGHSHVYWYRQLPEEGLKFMVYLQKENIIDESGMPKERFSAEFPKEGPSILRIQQVVRGDSAAYFCASSPQQSSYNEQFFGPGTRLTVL.

The chain couples TRBV18 to TRBJ2-5; 7 nucleotides agree with TRBD1. Germline lookup yields CDR1 KGHSH and CDR2 LQKENI. The CDR3 length is 12 residues. The V segment lost 10 bases and the J segment 5 bases; nucleotides outside the gene matches: 7. CDR3 sequence: CATRQGSETQYF. The CDR3 DNA follows: TGTGCCACCCGACAGGGATCGGAGACCCAGTACTTC.

This clone was observed a handful of times. The chain couples TRBV6-4 to TRBJ2-1, with TRBD2 identical over 7 bases. Germline V gene sequence: CDR1 MRHNA, CDR2 SNTAGT. The CDR3 contains 15 residues. V was clipped by 3 bases and J by 0 bases; unmatched bases: 2. CDR3: CASSEGGSSYNEQFF. The CDR3 DNA is TGTGCCAGCAGTGAGGGCGGGAGCTCCTACAATGAGCAGTTCTTC.

CDR3 nucleotides: TGTGCCAGCAGCCAAGTAACTAGCGGGGGACAAGAGACCCAGTACTTC. It encodes CASSQVTSGGQETQYF. The chain has TRBV4-2 and TRBJ2-5, with 11 bases aligning to TRBD2. With V trimmed by 1 base and J by 2 bases, 3 bases remained unmatched. Germline V gene lookup returns CDR1 LGHNA and CDR2 YNFKEQ. CDR3 length: 16 residues.